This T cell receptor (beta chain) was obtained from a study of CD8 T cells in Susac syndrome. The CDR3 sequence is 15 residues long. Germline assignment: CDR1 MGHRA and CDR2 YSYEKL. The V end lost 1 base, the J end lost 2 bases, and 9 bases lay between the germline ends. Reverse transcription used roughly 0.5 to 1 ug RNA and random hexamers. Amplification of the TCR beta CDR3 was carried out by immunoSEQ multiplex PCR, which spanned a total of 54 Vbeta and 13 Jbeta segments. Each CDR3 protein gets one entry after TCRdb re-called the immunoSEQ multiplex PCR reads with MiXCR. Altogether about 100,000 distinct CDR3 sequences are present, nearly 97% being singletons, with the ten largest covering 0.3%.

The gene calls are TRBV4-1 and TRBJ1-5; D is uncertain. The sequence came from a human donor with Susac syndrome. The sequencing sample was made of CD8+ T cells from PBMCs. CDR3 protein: CASSQVWQGNQPQHF. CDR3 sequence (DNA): TGCGCCAGCAGCCAAGTCTGGCAGGGCAATCAGCCCCAGCATTTT.